The clone carrying this T cell receptor beta chain has ten or more counts. The antigen remains unidentified. The source of the sample is a study of T cell repertoires in cytomegalovirus infection. Study at large: Carrying CMV and the relevant HLA type showed in public TCR beta signatures. Overall study findings and caveats: There were carriers of CMV plus the relevant HLA, and cumulative public TCR beta family frequency identified them. The ex vivo response showed dominance by HLA-C-restricted CMV-specific TCR beta clonotypes.

TCRdb itself ran the reads through MiXCR, one entry per CDR3 protein. The sample lists about 260,000 distinct CDR3 sequences; 9.1% were seen once. V lost 10 bases and J 1 base, leaving 16 bases between the germline ends. Germline V gene lookup returns CDR1 SGHTA and CDR2 FQGNSA. This CDR3 comprises 14 residues. Sequenced material: PBMCs. The sequence was obtained from a human donor in good health (CMV status not recorded). Some clones in this sample may be carry-over from other donors' samples. This sequence joins TRBV7-2 and TRBJ2-5; D may be TRBD2 (6 bases). This chain's CDR3 is CATFGGDFQETQYF. For the CDR3, the DNA is TGTGCCACCTTCGGAGGGGACTTCCAAGAGACCCAGTACTTC. Full variable domain (outside the CDR3, taken from reference TRBV7-2 and TRBJ2-5): GAGVSQSPSNKVTEKGKDVELRCDPISGHTALYWYRQSLGQGLEFLIYFQGNSAPDKSGLPSDRFSAERTGGSVSTLTIQRTQQEDSAVYLCATFGGDFQETQYFGPGTRLLVL.